These T cell receptor beta chains were read from a single sample in a study of blood T cell repertoires in COVID-19. Libraries were prepared by immunoSEQ multiplex PCR; TCRdb keeps only in-frame clonotypes and omits some of them. Among about 230,000 clones, approximately 88% were seen once, and the ten largest hold around 30%. Sequenced: peripheral blood. These receptors were taken from a man between 40 and 49 years old with acute or convalescent COVID-19. Each CDR3 is given with its conserved first and last residue. A D gene is named only where the DNA matches it firmly. Some rows mark clone size as missing; the rest say once, few, many or name a class of expanded clone.

>TRBJ2-1|TRBV29-1|TRBD2|many
TGCAGCGTCCGCGGGGGTGTACTCAATGAGCAGTTCTTC
CSVRGGVLNEQFF
>TRBJ2-7|TRBV15|TRBD2|-
TGTGCCACCAGCAAAGGACTAGTAGAATACGAGCAGTACTTC
CATSKGLVEYEQYF
>TRBJ2-2|TRBV10-3|TRBD2|-
TGTGCCATCAGTGGCGCTCGGGGACTAGCGGGAGGGCCCGGGGCCGGGGAGCTGTTTTTT
CAISGARGLAGGPGAGELFF
>TRBJ2-1|TRBV20-1|-|-
TGCAGTGCTAGTAGGAGCGGAGGCTACAATGAGCAGTTCTTC
CSASRSGGYNEQFF
>TRBJ1-3|TRBV5-5|TRBD1|-
TGTGCCAGCAGCTTGGTTACCGGGACAGGACTGAATGGAAACACCATATATTTT
CASSLVTGTGLNGNTIYF
>TRBJ1-2|TRBV12-5|-|-
TGTGCTAGTGGTTTGGTACTACGTCGTCGGGGGAACAACTATGGCTACACCTTC
CASGLVLRRRGNNYGYTF
>TRBJ1-6|TRBV4-3|-|-
TGCGCCAGCAGCCCTGGACAGAGCTCCTATAATTCACCCCTCCACTTT
CASSPGQSSYNSPLHF
>TRBJ2-3|TRBV29-1|TRBD1|-
TGCAGCGTTGGGGACAGGGTCACAGATACGCAGTATTTT
CSVGDRVTDTQYF
>TRBJ2-1|TRBV10-3|TRBD1|-
TGTGCCATCAGTGAAAGGACAGGGGGCTGGGAGCAGTTCTTC
CAISERTGGWEQFF
>TRBJ2-2|TRBV4-1|TRBD2|few
TGCGCCAGCAGCCAAGAACGGTATAACGTGGGAGGGCCTGGCGGGGAGCTGTTTTTT
CASSQERYNVGGPGGELFF
>TRBJ1-1|TRBV4-3|TRBD1|-
TGCGCCAGCAGCCAAGATTGGACAGGGGACACTGAAGCTTTCTTT
CASSQDWTGDTEAFF
>TRBJ2-7|TRBV6-5|-|-
TGTGCCAGCAGCGCCACATGGTACGAGCAGTACTTC
CASSATWYEQYF
>TRBJ1-4|TRBV6-6|-|few
TGTGCCAGCAGTTACGGACAGCGACGTGAAAAACTGTTTTTT
CASSYGQRREKLFF
>TRBJ1-5|TRBV7-3|-|-
TGTGCCAGCAGCTTAACCCCGGATCAGCCCCAGCATTTT
CASSLTPDQPQHF
>TRBJ1-5|TRBV28|-|-
TGTGCCAGCAGTAAGGGGTTGTACAATCAGCCCCAGCATTTT
CASSKGLYNQPQHF
>TRBJ2-3|TRBV5-4|-|-
TGTGCCAGCAGCCCCGTGGTGGGAGGAGGCCCAGATACGCAGTATTTT
CASSPVVGGGPDTQYF
>TRBJ2-1|TRBV29-1|-|-
TGCAGCGTTCTGTCTAGATACAATGAGCAGTTCTTC
CSVLSRYNEQFF
>TRBJ2-2|TRBV6-5|TRBD2|few
TGTGCCAGCAGTTCTTGGCGGGAGCACCGGGAGCTGTTTTTT
CASSSWREHRELFF
>TRBJ2-3|TRBV10-3|-|-
TGTGCCATCAGTGGCGTTAGCGGCACAGATACGCAGTATTTT
CAISGVSGTDTQYF
>TRBJ1-1|TRBV10-1|TRBD1|once
TGCGCCAGCAGTCGGACCGGGACAGGAGAAGCTTTCTTT
CASSRTGTGEAFF
>TRBJ2-1|TRBV20-1|-|-
TGCAGTGCTAGTTCAGGGTATGGCTTTGATGATGAGCAGTTCTTC
CSASSGYGFDDEQFF
>TRBJ2-3|TRBV9|-|-
TGTGCCAGCAGCGAGCGGGTGAGCACAGATACGCAGTATTTT
CASSERVSTDTQYF
>TRBJ1-1|TRBV5-1|TRBD1|few
TGCGCCAGCAGCCCATCCAGGGGGTTAACAACTGAAGCTTTCTTT
CASSPSRGLTTEAFF
>TRBJ2-1|TRBV5-1|TRBD2|-
TGCGCCAGCAGCGGACTTCTAGCGGGAATAATGGGTGATGAGCAGTTCTTC
CASSGLLAGIMGDEQFF
>TRBJ1-1|TRBV6-5|TRBD1|-
TGTGCCAGCAGTAGGGACAGGGGGGTCACTGAAGCTTTCTTT
CASSRDRGVTEAFF
>TRBJ2-5|TRBV2|-|-
TGTGCCAGCAGTGGACAGTTTTGGGAGACCCAGTACTTC
CASSGQFWETQYF
>TRBJ1-1|TRBV5-5|-|-
TGTGCCAGCAGCTTCACGCCTGGGGCCACTGAAGCTTTCTTT
CASSFTPGATEAFF
>TRBJ2-1|TRBV28|-|few
TGTGCCAGCAGGCAGGGGTCTTACAATGAGCAGTTCTTC
CASRQGSYNEQFF
>TRBJ1-5|TRBV19|TRBD1|-
TGTGCCAGTAGTATGACAGGGCATAGCAATCAGCCCCAGCATTTT
CASSMTGHSNQPQHF
>TRBJ2-5|TRBV12-3/TRBV12-4|-|-
TGTGCCAGCAGTTTTGTAAACAAAGAGACCCAGTACTTC
CASSFVNKETQYF
>TRBJ2-2|TRBV3-1/TRBV3-2|TRBD2|-
TGTGCCAGCAGCCAGAAGACTAGCGGGAGCGGGGAGCTGTTTTTT
CASSQKTSGSGELFF
>TRBJ2-3|TRBV9|TRBD2|-
TGTGCCAGCAGCTTGGGACTAGCGGGAGGTTTGACAGATACGCAGTATTTT
CASSLGLAGGLTDTQYF
>TRBJ1-6|TRBV19|-|-
TGTGCCAGTAGTATACAGAGGAGCACCTATAATTCACCCCTCCACTTT
CASSIQRSTYNSPLHF
>TRBJ1-2|TRBV7-2|-|-
TGTGCCAGCAGCGATCGTACACCCTATGGCTACACCTTC
CASSDRTPYGYTF